The subject of this entry is one T cell receptor (beta chain). The germline CDR1 and CDR2 sequences are MNHEY and SVGAGI. The length of the CDR3 is 15 residues. The V gene lost 10 bases and the J gene lost 1 base, with 14 bases spanning the gap. Assignment of participants to cohorts was predicated upon participant-reported clinical history. This table comes from immunoSEQ multiplex PCR, and its TCRdb copy is limited to in-frame clones, with some not included. The table lists 250,000 to 300,000 clones, about 81% of them singletons. This specimen comes from a study of blood T cell repertoires in COVID-19.

Sequenced material: PBMCs or T cells enriched from blood (not recorded which). This chain connects TRBV6-5 to TRBJ2-6; maybe TRBD2 (5 bases). The receptor comes from a man aged 30 to 45 with acute COVID-19. In DNA form, the CDR3 reads TGTGCCACTCGGACTCGGATTTCTGGGGCCAACGTCCTGACTTTC. Protein: CATRTRISGANVLTF.